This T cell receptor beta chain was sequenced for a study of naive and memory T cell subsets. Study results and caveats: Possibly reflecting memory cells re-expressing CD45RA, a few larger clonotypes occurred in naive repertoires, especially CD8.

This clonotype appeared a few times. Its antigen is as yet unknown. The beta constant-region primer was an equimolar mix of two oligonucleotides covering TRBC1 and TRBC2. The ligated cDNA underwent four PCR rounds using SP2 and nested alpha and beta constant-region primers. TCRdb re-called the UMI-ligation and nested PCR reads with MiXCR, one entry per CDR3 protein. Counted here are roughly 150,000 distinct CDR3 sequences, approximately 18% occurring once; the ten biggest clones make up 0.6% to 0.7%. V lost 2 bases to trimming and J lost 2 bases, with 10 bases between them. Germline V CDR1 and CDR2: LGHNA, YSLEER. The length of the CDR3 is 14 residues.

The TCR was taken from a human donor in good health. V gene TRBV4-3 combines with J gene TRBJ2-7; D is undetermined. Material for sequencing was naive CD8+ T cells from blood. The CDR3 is CASSQSAETYEQYF. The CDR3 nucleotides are TGCGCCAGCAGCCAAAGCGCGGAAACCTACGAGCAGTACTTC.